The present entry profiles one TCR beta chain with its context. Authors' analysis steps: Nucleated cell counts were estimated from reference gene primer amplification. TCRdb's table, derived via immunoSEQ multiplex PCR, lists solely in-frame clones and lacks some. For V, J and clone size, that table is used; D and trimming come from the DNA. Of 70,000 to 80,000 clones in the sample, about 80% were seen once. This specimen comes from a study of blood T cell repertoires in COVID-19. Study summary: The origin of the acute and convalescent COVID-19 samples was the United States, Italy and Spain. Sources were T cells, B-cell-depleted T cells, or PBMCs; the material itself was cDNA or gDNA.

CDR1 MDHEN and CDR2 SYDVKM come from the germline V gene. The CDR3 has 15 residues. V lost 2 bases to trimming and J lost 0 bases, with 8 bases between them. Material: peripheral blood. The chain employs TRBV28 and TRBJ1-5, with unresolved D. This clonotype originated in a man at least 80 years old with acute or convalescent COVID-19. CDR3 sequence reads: CASSLGAYSNQPQHF. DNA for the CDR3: TGTGCCAGCAGTTTAGGAGCGTATAGCAATCAGCCCCAGCATTTT.